The entry that follows covers one T cell receptor beta chain sequence. This clonotype was recorded a few times. Its antigen is currently not known. No base quality values were provided; no much bigger clone lies one nucleotide off. This sample was taken from a study of identical twins (dated by TCRdb to the mid-2010s). Regarding the complete study: To test whether fetal clonotypes persist, this study deep-sequenced TCR alpha and beta repertoires from monozygotic twins, from unrelated adults of various ages, and from cord blood. To rule out contamination, the twin experiments were replicated at different times with different library preparation protocols. Study-wide findings and limitations: Recombination models systematically underestimated out-of-frame TCR alpha sharing in monozygotic twins but agreed with sharing between unrelated individuals. Abundant cord blood beta clonotypes had fewer insertions, young adult naive repertoires showed a similar but weaker trend, and memory repertoires showed no such trend. Out-of-frame TCR alpha sequences shared between twins showed an excess of low generation-probability sequences compared with coincidental sharing between unrelated individuals. Zero-insertion analyses could be partly confounded by invariant T cells such as MAIT and iNKT, though diverse VJ usage argued against such confounding for most clonotypes. A weaker excess of twin sharing was found in beta out-of-frame sequences because the signal-to-noise ratio was lowered by fewer shared sequences. Because the same donors could not be followed over many years, the conclusions relied on cross-sectional statistical analysis.

Library preparation employed 5' RACE. Instrument used: Illumina HiSeq 2000. A universal primer binding site was added through template switching, and the final cDNA carried a unique molecular identifier so that TCR cDNA molecules could be counted accurately. First-strand cDNA for TCR alpha and beta chains was synthesized from specific primers in the conserved constant-segment region. To control for contamination, every cDNA library was double barcoded, receiving both a SMART-Mk sample barcode and Illumina barcodes. TruSeq adapter sequences, together with Illumina sample barcodes, were added in two successive PCR steps. The Illumina HiSeq platform was used with custom primers to sequence TCR alpha and beta cDNA libraries. On the study's bioinformatics: Unique molecular identifiers were extracted from raw reads with MiGEC, and CDR3 positions were determined with MiXCR. For each individual, recombination models were inferred using an EM algorithm with the repgenHMM and IGoR tools. Shared clonotype analysis was performed with the tcR package in R, normalizing sharing by the product of cloneset sizes. To study raw recombination free of thymic and clonal selection effects, out-of-frame nonproductive sequences were analyzed. TCRdb trimmed public reads at Q25 via fastp, called clones via MiXCR and kept in-frame beta chains. Rows are combined by CDR3 protein, so each entry shows the most common genes and DNA. For this entry, the V and J calls and clone size follow TCRdb and not the study's own pipeline. The sample has around 280,000 distinct CDR3 sequences on record, approximately 8% of them singletons. The top ten hold 2.1% of the sample.

Every donor in the study was a healthy Caucasian. Three pairs of female monozygotic twins, all aged roughly 18 to 29 years, were included in the twin cohort. Using Miltenyi CD45RO+ enrichment and human naive T-cell isolation kits, memory (CD45RO+) and naive T cells were isolated from PBMC. Including the terminal cysteine and phenylalanine, the CDR3 comprises 14 residues. The kept DNA is CDR3 alone, 42 bases in frame from the first base. For this chain, trimming is 2 bases at the V end and 5 bases at the J end, and the number of junction bases without a gene match is 2. In the germline V gene (reference sequence), CDR1 corresponds to MNHEY and CDR2 to SMNVEV. This sample was shared with a second study, whose subject was yellow fever vaccine responses in identical twins. Per the second study: The T cell response to vaccination in identical twins was reported by the authors to appear partly convergent and partly personalized. The study precisely tracked vaccine-responding T cell clones in identical twins.

Sequencing was carried out using memory (CD45RO+) T cells sorted from blood. Interpreted using the paper, the cell subset or site label stands for: CD45RO+ enriched T cells. The source of this sequence is a woman between 18 and 29 years old in good health. The chain is made from TRBV27 and TRBJ2-5, with 10 bases aligning to TRBD2. In nucleotides, the sequence is TGTGCCAGCAGTTTACGTAGCGGGAGGGAGACCCAGTACTTC. Translated, it reads CASSLRSGRETQYF.